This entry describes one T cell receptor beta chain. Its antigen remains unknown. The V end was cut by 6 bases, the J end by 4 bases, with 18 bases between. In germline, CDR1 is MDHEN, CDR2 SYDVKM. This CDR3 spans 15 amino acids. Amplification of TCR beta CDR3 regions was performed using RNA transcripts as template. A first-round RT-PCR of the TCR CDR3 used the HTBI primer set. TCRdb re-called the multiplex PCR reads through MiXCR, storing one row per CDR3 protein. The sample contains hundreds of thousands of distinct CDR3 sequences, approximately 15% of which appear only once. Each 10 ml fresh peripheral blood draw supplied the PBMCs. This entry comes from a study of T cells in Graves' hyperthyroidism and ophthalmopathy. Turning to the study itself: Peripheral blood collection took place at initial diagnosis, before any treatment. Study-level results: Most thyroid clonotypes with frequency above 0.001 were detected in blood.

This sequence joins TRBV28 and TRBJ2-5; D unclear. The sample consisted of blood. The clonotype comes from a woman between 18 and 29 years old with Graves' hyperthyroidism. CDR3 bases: TGTGCCAGCAGCGCCCCTGAGGTAGAGCGAGAGACCCAGTACTTC. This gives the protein CASSAPEVERETQYF.